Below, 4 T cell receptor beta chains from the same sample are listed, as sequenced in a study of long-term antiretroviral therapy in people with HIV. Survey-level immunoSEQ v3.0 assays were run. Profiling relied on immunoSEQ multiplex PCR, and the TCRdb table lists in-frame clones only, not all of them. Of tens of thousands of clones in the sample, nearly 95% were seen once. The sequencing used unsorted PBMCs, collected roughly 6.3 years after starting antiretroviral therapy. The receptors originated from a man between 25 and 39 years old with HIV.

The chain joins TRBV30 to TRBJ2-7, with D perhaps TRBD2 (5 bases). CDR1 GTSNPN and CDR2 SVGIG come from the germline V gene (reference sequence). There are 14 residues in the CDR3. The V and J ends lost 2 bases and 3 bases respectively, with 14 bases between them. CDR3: CAWSTPGGNYEQYF. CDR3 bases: TGTGCCTGGAGTACTCCTGGAGGAAACTACGAGCAGTACTTC.

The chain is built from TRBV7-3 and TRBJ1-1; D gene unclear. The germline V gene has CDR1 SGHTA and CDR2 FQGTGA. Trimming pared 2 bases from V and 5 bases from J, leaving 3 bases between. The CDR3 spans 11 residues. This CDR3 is CASSLFTEAFF. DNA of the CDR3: TGTGCCAGCAGCTTATTTACTGAAGCTTTCTTT.

CDR3: CASSFRGNIQYF. The CDR3 DNA sequence: TGTGCCAGCAGTTTCAGGGGAAACATTCAGTACTTC. V is TRBV28 and J is TRBJ2-4, with D tentatively TRBD1 (6 bases). Germline CDR1 MDHEN, CDR2 SYDVKM. V was shortened by 3 bases and J by 6 bases, with 6 bases between the two germline ends. The CDR3 covers 12 residues.

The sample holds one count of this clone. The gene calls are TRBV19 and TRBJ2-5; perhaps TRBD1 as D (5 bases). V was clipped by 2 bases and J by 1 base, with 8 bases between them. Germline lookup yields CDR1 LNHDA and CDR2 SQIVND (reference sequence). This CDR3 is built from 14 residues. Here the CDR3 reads CASSITGTQETQYF. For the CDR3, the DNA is TGTGCCAGTAGTATAACAGGCACCCAAGAGACCCAGTACTTC.